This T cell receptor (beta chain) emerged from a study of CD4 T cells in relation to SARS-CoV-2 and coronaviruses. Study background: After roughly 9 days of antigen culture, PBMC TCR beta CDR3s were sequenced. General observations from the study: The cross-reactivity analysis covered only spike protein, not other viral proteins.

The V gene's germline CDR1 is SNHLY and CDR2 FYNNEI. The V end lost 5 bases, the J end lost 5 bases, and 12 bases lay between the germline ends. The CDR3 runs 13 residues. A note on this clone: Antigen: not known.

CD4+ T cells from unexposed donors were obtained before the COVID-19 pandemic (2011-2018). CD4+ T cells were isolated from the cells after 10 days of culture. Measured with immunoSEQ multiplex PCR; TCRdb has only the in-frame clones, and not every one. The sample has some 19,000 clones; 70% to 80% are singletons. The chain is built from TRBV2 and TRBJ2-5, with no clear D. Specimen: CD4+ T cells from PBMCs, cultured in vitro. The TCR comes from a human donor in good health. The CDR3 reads CASSLQPVETQYF. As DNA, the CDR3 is TGTGCCAGCAGTCTACAGCCCGTCGAGACCCAGTACTTC.